Below, 13 T cell receptor beta chains from the same sample are listed, as sequenced in a study of T-cell memory formation after mild COVID-19. Each CDR3 protein gets one entry after TCRdb re-called the 5' RACE reads with MiXCR. The sample includes 550,000 to 650,000 distinct CDR3 sequences, 17% of them seen just once. Sequenced sample: PBMCs or a T cell subset sorted from them (not recorded which). The receptors were gathered from an adult woman who had mild COVID-19 (a few samples of this study predate the infection). Cell type and time point are not known.

This clonotype came up once. The CDR3 here is CSAEQGGHEQFF. The CDR3, as DNA: TGCAGTGCGGAGCAGGGGGGCCATGAGCAGTTCTTC. V is TRBV20-1 and J is TRBJ2-1; possibly TRBD1 for D (7 bases). This CDR3 contains 12 residues. Per the germline V gene, CDR1 is DFQATT and CDR2 is SNEGSKA (reference sequence). The V gene lost 6 bases and the J gene lost 8 bases, with 14 bases spanning the gap.

Only a few counts were recorded for this clonotype. The V call is TRBV10-3, the J call TRBJ2-1; tentative D call: TRBD2 (5 bases). This CDR3 has 13 residues. With 2 bases removed from V and 8 bases from J, the gap between germline ends came to 10 bases. The germline gives CDR1 ENHRY, CDR2 SYGVKD. As DNA, the CDR3 is TGTGCCATCAGTGAGACCGGGATGGATGAGCAGTTCTTC. This codes for CAISETGMDEQFF.

The V gene is TRBV12-3 or TRBV12-4, the J gene TRBJ2-5; D remains ambiguous. Trimming left V 3 bases short and J 3 bases short, with 11 bases between. The CDR3 covers 14 residues. CDR3 in amino acids: CASSFLGNKETQYF. CDR3 bases: TGTGCCAGCAGTTTTTTGGGGAATAAAGAGACCCAGTACTTC.

CDR3 protein: CASSSGQASSYEQYF. CDR3 sequence (DNA): TGTGCCAGCAGCTCAGGACAGGCGAGCTCCTACGAGCAGTACTTC. This chain joins TRBV5-4 and TRBJ2-7, with 7 nucleotides matching TRBD1. J was trimmed by 0 bases and V by 3 bases; bases with no gene match: 6. The germline gives CDR1 SGHNT, CDR2 YYREEE (reference sequence). The CDR3 sequence is 15 residues long.

The chain employs TRBV20-1 and TRBJ1-2; D may be TRBD1 (6 bases). Per the germline V gene, CDR1 is DFQATT and CDR2 is SNEGSKA (reference sequence). The V end lost 5 bases, the J end lost 5 bases, and 12 bases lay between the germline ends. The CDR3 sequence is 12 residues long. CDR3 amino acids: CSAAGHSYGYTF. In DNA form, the CDR3 reads TGCAGTGCTGCGGGACACTCTTATGGCTACACCTTC.

Ten or more counts support this clonotype. The chain joins TRBV12-3 or TRBV12-4 to TRBJ2-7; the match to TRBD1 covers 10 bases. V was clipped by 10 bases and J by 0 bases; unmatched bases: 9. This CDR3 comprises 15 residues. The CDR3 loop reads CATSKGQGLSYEQYF. The CDR3 bases are TGTGCCACCTCAAAGGGACAGGGGCTCTCCTACGAGCAGTACTTC.

This clonotype was counted between two and nine times. V is TRBV4-2 and J is TRBJ2-4; D is unclear. Between the trimmed V and J ends, which lost 4 bases and 0 bases, there was a span of 10 bases. The CDR3 loop spans 15 amino acids. The germline V gene has CDR1 LGHNA and CDR2 YNFKEQ. CDR3 protein: CASSLALLAKNIQYF. The CDR3 DNA follows: TGTGCCAGCAGCCTCGCGCTTCTAGCCAAAAACATTCAGTACTTC.

The chain is built from TRBV9 and TRBJ2-3, with a tentative D call TRBD2 (5 bases). CDR3 length: 16 residues. With 2 bases removed from V and 1 base from J, the gap between germline ends came to 14 bases. Looked up from germline, CDR1 is SGDLS and CDR2 is YYNGEE. CDR3 nucleotides: TGTGCCAGCAGCGTTGGTTTAGCGAGACGCACAGATACGCAGTATTTT. This sequence encodes CASSVGLARRTDTQYF. Supplemented by reference TRBV9 and TRBJ2-3, the full variable domain reads DSGVTQTPKHLITATGQRVTLRCSPRSGDLSVYWYQQSLDQGLQFLIQYYNGEERAKGNILERFSAQQFPDLHSELNLSSLELGDSALYFCASSVGLARRTDTQYFGPGTRLTVL.

J is TRBJ2-7 and V is TRBV28; 8 bases line up with TRBD2. The CDR3 runs to 14 residues. V trimming: 1 base; J trimming: 5 bases; junction bases outside the gene matches: 4. Germline values: CDR1 MDHEN, CDR2 SYDVKM. This CDR3 is CASSLFGGADEQYF. The CDR3 DNA is TGTGCCAGCAGTTTATTCGGGGGGGCGGACGAGCAGTACTTC.

The rearrangement joins TRBV5-1 to TRBJ2-5, with D perhaps being TRBD1 or TRBD2 (5 bases each). From germline, CDR1 is SGHRS and CDR2 YFSETQ. V lost 4 bases and J 5 bases, leaving 24 bases between the germline ends. The CDR3 runs 17 residues. The DNA for the CDR3 is TGCGCCAGCAGCCCCCGTGGGGGTTGGGGCGTAACCGAGACCCAGTACTTC. Its translation: CASSPRGGWGVTETQYF. Full variable domain (rest looked up from reference TRBV5-1 and TRBJ2-5): KAGVTQTPRYLIKTRGQQVTLSCSPISGHRSVSWYQQTPGQGLQFLFEYFSETQRNKGNFPGRFSGRQFSNSRSEMNVSTLELGDSALYLCASSPRGGWGVTETQYFGPGTRLLVL.

This clonotype showed up just a few times. The J gene is TRBJ2-1, the V gene TRBV7-8; 7 bases align to TRBD2. The CDR3 sequence is 15 residues long. The germline V gene has CDR1 SGHVS and CDR2 FQNEAQ. Unmatched junction bases numbered 9, after V lost 2 bases and J lost 8 bases. The CDR3 protein is CASSLPAGVEYEQFF. CDR3 in DNA: TGTGCCAGCAGCTTACCGGCGGGAGTGGAATATGAGCAGTTCTTC.

This clonotype was detected only a few times. The J gene is TRBJ2-7, the V gene TRBV5-1; D might be TRBD2 (6 bases). The germline gives CDR1 SGHRS, CDR2 YFSETQ. V lost 0 bases to trimming and J lost 2 bases, with 12 bases between them. The CDR3 is 15 amino acids. The CDR3 spells CASSLGTGTPYEQYF. In DNA form, the CDR3 reads TGCGCCAGCAGCTTGGGCACCGGGACTCCCTACGAGCAGTACTTC. The full variable domain, rest sourced from reference TRBV5-1 and TRBJ2-7, is KAGVTQTPRYLIKTRGQQVTLSCSPISGHRSVSWYQQTPGQGLQFLFEYFSETQRNKGNFPGRFSGRQFSNSRSEMNVSTLELGDSALYLCASSLGTGTPYEQYFGPGTRLTVT.

The table lists this clonotype with a few counts. The chain uses TRBV5-6 and TRBJ2-7; a weak D match, TRBD1 (6 bases). The CDR3 has 15 amino acids. Trimming took off 4 bases at V and 5 bases at J, with 19 bases between the two ends. The germline V gene has CDR1 SGHDT and CDR2 YYEEEE. The CDR3 DNA follows: TGTGCCAGCAGCCGCTCCGGGACAATTGGAAACGAGCAGTACTTC. It codes for CASSRSGTIGNEQYF.